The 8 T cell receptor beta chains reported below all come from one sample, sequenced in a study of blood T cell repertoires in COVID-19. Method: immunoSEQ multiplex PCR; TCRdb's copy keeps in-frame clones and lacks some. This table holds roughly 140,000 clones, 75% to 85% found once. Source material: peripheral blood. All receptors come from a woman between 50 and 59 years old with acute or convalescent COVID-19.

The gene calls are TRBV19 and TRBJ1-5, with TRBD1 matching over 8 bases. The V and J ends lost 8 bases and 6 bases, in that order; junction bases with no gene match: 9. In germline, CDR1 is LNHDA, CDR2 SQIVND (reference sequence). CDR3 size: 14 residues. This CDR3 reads CASGGGQGRQPQHF. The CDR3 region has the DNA TGTGCCAGTGGGGGTGGACAGGGCCGTCAGCCCCAGCATTTT.

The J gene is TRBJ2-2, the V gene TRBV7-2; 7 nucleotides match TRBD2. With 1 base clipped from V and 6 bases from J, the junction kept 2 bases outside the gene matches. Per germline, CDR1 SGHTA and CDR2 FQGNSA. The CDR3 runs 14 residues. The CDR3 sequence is CASSLGGRAGELFF. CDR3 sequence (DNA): TGTGCCAGCAGCTTAGGGGGGAGGGCCGGGGAGCTGTTTTTT.

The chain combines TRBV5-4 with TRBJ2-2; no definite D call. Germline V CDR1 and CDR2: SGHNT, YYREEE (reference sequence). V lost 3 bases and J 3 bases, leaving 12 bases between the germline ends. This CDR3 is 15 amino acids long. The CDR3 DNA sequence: TGTGCCAGCAGCTCGTATCAGGTTGACACCGGGGAGCTGTTTTTT. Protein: CASSSYQVDTGELFF.

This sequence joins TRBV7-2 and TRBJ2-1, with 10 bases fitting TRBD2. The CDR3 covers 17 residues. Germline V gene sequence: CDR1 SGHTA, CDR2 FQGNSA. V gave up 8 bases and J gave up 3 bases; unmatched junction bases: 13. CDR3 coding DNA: TGTGCCAGCGGTCCCCTCGGGCTAGCGGGGGACTACAATGAGCAGTTCTTC. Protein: CASGPLGLAGDYNEQFF.

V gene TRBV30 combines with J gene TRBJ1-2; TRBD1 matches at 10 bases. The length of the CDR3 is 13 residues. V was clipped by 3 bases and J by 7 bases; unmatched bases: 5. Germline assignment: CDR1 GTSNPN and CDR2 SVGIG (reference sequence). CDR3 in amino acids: CAWRADRGAGYTF. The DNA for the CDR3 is TGTGCCTGGAGAGCGGACAGGGGGGCTGGCTACACCTTC.

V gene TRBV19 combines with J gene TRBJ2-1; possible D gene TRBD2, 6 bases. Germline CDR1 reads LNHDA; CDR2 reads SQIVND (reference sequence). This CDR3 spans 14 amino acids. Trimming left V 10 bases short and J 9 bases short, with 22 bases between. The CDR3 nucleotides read TGTGCCACCACGGACGGTTATCGGGAGATTGAGCAGTTCTTC. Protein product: CATTDGYREIEQFF.

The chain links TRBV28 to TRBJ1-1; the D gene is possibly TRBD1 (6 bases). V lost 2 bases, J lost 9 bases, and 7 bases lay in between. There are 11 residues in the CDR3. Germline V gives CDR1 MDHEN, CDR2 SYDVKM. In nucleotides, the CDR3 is TGTGCCAGCAGTTTACAGGGGAAAGCTTTCTTT. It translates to CASSLQGKAFF.

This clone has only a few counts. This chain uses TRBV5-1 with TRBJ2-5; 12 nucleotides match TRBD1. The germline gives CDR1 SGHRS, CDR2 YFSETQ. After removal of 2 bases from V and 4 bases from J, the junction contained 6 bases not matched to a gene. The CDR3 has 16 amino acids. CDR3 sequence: CASSLGGQGALETQYF. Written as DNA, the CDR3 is TGCGCCAGCAGCTTAGGGGGACAGGGGGCTTTAGAGACCCAGTACTTC.